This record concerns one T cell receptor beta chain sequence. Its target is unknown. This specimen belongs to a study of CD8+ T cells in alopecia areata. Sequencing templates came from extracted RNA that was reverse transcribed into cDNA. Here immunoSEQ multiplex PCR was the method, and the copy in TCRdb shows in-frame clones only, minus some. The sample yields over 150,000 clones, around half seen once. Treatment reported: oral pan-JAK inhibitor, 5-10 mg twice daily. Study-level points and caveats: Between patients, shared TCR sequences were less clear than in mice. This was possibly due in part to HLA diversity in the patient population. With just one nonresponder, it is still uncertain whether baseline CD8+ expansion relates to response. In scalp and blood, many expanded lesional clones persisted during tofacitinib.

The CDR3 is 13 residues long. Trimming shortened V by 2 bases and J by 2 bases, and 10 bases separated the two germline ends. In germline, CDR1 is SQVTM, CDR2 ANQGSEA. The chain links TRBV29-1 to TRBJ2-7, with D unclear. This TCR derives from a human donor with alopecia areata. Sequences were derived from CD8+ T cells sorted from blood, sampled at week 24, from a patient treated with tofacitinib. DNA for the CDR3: TGCAGCGTTGAAAGCACCAGTACCTACGAGCAGTACTTC. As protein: CSVESTSTYEQYF.